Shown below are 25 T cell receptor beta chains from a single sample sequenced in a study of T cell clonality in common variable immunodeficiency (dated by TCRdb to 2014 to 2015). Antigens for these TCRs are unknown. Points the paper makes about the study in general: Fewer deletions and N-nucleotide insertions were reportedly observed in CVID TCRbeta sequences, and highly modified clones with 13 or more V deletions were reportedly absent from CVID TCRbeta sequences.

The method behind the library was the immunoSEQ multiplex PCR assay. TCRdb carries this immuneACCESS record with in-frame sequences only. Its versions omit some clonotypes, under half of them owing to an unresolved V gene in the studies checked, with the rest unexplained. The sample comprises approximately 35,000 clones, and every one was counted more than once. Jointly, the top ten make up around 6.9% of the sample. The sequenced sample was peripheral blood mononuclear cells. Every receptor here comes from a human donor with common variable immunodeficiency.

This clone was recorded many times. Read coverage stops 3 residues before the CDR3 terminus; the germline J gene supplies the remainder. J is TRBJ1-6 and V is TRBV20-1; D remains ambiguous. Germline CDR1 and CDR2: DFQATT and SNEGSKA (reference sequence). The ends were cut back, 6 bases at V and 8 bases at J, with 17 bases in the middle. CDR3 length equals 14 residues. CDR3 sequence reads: CSAPREKLYSPLHF. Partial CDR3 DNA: TGCAGTGCCCCACGCGAGAAACTTTATTCACCC.

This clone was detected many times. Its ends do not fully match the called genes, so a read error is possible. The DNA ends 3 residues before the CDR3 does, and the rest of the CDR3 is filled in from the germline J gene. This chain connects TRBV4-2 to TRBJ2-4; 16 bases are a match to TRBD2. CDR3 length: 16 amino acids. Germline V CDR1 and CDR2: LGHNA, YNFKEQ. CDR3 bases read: TGCGCCAGCAGCCAGGGGACTAGCGGGAGGGTTGGCATT. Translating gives CASSQGTSGRVGI. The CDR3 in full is CASSQGTSGRVGIQYF.

The DNA read from the CDR3 is TGTGCCAGCAGCTTACAGGGAGGGAGCATT. Translation gives CASSLQGGSI. The entire CDR3 protein is CASSLQGGSIQYF. This chain links TRBV7-9 with TRBJ2-4, with 7 bases fitting TRBD2. From the germline J gene comes the end of the CDR3, since the read stops 3 residues before it. This CDR3 has 13 amino acids. Germline assignment: CDR1 SEHNR and CDR2 FQNEAQ (reference sequence). Trimming removed 2 bases from V and 9 bases from J; junction bases left unmatched: 4.

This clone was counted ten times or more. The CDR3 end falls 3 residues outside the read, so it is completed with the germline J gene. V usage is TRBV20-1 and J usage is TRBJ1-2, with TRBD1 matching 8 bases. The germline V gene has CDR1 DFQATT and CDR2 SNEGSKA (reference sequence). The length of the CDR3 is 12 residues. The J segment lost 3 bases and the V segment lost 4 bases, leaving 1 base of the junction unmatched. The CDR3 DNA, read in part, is TGCAGTGCTACGACAGGGGACTATGGC. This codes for CSATTGDYG. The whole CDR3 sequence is CSATTGDYGYTF.

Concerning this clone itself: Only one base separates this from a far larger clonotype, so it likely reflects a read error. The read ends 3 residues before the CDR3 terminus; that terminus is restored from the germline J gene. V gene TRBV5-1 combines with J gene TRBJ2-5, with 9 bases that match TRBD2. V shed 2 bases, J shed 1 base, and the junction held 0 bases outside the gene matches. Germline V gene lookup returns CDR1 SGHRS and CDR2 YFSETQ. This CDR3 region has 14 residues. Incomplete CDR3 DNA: TGCGCCAGCAGCTTTAGCGGGAGCCAAGAGACC. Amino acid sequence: CASSFSGSQET. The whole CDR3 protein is CASSFSGSQETQYF.

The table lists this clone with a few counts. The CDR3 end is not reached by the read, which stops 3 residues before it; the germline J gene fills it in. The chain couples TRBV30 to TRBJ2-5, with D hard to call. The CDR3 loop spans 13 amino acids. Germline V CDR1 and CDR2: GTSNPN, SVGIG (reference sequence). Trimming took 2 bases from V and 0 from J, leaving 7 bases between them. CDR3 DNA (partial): TGTGCCTGGAGTTTCTCGTACCAAGAGACC. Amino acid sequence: CAWSFSYQET. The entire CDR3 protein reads CAWSFSYQETQYF.

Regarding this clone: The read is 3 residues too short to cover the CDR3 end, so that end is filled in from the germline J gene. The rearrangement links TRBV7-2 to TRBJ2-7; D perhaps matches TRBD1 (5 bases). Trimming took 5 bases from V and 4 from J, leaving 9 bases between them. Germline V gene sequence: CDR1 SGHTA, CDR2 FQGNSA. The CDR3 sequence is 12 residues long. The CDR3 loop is CASSDQGYEQYF. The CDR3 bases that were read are TGTGCCAGCAGCGACCAGGGATACGAG.

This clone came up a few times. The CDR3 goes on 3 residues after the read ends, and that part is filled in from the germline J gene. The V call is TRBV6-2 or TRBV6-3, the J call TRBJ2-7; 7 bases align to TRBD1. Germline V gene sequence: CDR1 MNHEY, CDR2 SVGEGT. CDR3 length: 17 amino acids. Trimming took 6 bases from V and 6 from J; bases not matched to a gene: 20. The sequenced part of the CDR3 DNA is TGTGCCAGCAGGATTACCGTCCACCGGGACAGAAGGATCGAG. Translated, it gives CASRITVHRDRRIE. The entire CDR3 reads CASRITVHRDRRIEQYF.

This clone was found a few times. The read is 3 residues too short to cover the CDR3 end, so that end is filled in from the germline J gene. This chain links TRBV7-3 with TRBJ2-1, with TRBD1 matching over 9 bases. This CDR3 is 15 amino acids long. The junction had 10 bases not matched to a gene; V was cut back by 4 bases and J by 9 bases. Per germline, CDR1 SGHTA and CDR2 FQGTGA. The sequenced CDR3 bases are TGTGCCAGCAGCTCAGGGGGGACAGGGAACAGTGAG. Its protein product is CASSSGGTGNSE. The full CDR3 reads CASSSGGTGNSEQFF.

Incomplete CDR3 DNA: TGTGCCAGCAGCGCATCGGGTCTAGCGGGGAAGACC. The encoded protein is CASSASGLAGKT. The whole CDR3 is CASSASGLAGKTQYF. This chain links TRBV7-8 with TRBJ2-5, with 9 bases identical to TRBD2. The read comes to an end 3 residues before the CDR3 does, leaving the germline J gene to fill in the end. The CDR3 consists of 15 residues. The V and J ends lost 5 bases and 6 bases, in that order; junction bases with no gene match: 10. Germline assignment: CDR1 SGHVS and CDR2 FQNEAQ.

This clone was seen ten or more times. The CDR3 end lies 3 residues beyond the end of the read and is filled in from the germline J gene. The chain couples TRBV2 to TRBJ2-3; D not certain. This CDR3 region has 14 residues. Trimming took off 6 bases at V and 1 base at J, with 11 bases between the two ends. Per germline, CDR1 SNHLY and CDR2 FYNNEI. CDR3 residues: CASSRMARTDTQYF. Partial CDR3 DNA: TGTGCCAGCAGCCGCATGGCTCGCACAGATACG.

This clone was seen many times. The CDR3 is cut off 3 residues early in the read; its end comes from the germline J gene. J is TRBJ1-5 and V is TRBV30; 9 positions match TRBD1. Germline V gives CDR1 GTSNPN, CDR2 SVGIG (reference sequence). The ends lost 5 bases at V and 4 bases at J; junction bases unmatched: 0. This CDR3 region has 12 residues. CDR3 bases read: TGTGCCTGGGACAGGGGGAATCAGCCC. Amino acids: CAWDRGNQP. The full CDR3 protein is CAWDRGNQPQHF.

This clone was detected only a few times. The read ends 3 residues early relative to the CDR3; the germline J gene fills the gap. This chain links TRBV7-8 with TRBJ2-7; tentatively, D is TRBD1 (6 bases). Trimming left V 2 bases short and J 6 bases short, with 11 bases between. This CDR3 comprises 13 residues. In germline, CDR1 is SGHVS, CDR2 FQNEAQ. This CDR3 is CASSLLPTGEQYF. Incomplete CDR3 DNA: TGTGCCAGCAGCTTACTACCGACAGGCGAG.

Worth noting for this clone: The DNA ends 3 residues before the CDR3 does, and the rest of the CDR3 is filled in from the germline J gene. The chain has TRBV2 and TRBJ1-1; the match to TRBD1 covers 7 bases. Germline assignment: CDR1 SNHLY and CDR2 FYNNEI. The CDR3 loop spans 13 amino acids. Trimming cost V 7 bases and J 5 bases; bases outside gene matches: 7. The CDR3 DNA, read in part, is TGTGCCAGCAACCCAGGGGGGTGGACTGAA. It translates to CASNPGGWTE. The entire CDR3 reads CASNPGGWTEAFF.

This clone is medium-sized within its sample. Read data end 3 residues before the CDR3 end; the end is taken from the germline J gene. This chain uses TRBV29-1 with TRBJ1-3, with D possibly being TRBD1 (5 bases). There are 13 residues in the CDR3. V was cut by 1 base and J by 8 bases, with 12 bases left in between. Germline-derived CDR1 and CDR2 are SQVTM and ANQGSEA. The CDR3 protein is CSVEAPRGDTIYF. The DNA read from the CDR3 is TGCAGCGTTGAAGCCCCGAGGGGCGACACC. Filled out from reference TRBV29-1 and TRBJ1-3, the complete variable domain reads SAVISQKPSRDICQRGTSLTIQCQVDSQVTMMFWYRQQPGQSLTLIATANQGSEATYESGFVIDKFPISRPNLTFSTLTVSNMSPEDSSIYLCSVEAPRGDTIYFGEGSWLTVV.

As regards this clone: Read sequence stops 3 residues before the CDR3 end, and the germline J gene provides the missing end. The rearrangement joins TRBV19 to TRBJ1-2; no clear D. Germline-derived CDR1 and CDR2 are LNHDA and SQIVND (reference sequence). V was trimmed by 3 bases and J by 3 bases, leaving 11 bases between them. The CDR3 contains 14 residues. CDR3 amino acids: CASSIRASDYGYTF. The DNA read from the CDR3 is TGTGCCAGTAGTATTAGGGCCTCGGACTATGGC.

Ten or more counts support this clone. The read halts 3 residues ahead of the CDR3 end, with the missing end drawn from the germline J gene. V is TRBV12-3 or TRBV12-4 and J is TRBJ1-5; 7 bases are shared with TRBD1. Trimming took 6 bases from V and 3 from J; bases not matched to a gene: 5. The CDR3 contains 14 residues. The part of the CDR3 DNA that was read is TGTGCCAGCAGCTCTACAGGGGTCAATCAGCCC. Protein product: CASSSTGVNQP. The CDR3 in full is CASSSTGVNQPQHF.

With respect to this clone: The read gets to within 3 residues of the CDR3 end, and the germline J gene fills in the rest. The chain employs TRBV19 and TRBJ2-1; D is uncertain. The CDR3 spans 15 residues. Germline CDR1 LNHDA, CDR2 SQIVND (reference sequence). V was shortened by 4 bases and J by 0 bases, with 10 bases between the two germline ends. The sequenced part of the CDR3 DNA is TGTGCCAGTAGTACCCCCGGTAGCTCCTACAATGAG. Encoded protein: CASSTPGSSYNE. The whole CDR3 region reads CASSTPGSSYNEQFF.

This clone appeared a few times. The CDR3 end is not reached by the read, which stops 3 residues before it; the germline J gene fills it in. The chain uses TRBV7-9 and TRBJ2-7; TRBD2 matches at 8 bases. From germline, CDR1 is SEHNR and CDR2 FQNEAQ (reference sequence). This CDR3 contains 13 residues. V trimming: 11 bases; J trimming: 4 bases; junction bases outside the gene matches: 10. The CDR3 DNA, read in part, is TGTGCCGGAACTAGCGGTCCCTCATACGAG. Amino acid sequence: CAGTSGPSYE. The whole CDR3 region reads CAGTSGPSYEQYF.

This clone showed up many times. The sequenced part of the CDR3 DNA is TGTGCCAGCAACCTTATAGGACAGGCCGGGGAG. This encodes CASNLIGQAGE. The whole CDR3 protein is CASNLIGQAGELFF. V gene TRBV2 combines with J gene TRBJ2-2; TRBD1 matches 7 bases. Sequencing ends 3 residues short of the CDR3 end; the germline J gene provides the rest. The CDR3 totals 14 residues. V lost 7 bases to trimming and J lost 6 bases; unmatched junction nucleotides: 8. Per the germline V gene, CDR1 is SNHLY and CDR2 is FYNNEI.

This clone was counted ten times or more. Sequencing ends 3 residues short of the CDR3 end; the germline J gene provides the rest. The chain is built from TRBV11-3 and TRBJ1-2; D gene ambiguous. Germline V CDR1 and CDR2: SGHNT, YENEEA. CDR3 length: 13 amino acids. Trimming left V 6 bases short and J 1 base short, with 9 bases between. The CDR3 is CASSYTDNYGYTF. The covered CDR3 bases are TGTGCCAGCAGTTATACAGATAACTATGGC.

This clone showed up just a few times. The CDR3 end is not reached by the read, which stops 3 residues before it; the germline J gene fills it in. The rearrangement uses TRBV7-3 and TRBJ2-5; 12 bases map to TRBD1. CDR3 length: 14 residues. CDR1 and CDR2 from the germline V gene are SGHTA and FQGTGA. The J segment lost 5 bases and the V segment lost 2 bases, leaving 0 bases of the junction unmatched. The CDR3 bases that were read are TGTGCCAGCAGCTTAGGGACAGGGGGCGAGACC. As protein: CASSLGTGGET. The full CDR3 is CASSLGTGGETQYF.

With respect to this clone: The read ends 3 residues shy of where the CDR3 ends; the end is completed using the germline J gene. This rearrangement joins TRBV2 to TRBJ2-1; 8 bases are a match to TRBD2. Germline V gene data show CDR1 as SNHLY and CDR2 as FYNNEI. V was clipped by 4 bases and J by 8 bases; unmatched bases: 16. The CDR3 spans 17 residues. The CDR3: CASSAHPGTSRPDEQFF. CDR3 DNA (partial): TGTGCCAGCAGTGCCCACCCCGGGACTAGTCGACCTGATGAG.

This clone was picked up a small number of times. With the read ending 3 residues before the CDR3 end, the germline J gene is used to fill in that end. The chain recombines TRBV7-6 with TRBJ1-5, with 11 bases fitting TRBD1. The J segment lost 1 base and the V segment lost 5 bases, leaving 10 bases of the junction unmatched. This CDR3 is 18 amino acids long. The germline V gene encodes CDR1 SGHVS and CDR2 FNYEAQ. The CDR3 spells CASSGRTGGAGSNQPQHF. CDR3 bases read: TGTGCCAGCAGCGGAAGGACAGGGGGCGCGGGGAGCAATCAGCCC.

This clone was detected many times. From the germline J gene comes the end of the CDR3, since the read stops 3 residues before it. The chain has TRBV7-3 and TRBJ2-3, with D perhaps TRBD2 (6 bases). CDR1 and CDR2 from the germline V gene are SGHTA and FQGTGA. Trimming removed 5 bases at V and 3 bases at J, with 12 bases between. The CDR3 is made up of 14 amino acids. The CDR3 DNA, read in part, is TGTGCCAGCAGCGGGGGGATGTGGACAGATACG. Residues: CASSGGMWTDT. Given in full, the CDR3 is CASSGGMWTDTQYF.